A single sample gave rise to the 2 T cell receptor beta chains below, sequenced in a study of shared clonotypes between healthy human individuals. Assay: immunoSEQ multiplex PCR; the TCRdb copy retains only in-frame clones and omits some. The data show some 2 million clones, with just under 95% seen just once and around 1.1% held by the top ten. Positive CCR7 selection of CD45RO-negative cells yielded the naive CD8 cells, and terminally differentiated effector memory CD45RA+ cells were excluded. Sequencing input: naive CD8+ T cells sorted from blood. The source is a man aged 18 to 30 in good health.

This clone was observed a few times. Other DNA sequences of this sample code for an identical CDR3. V is TRBV7-9 and J is TRBJ1-1; TRBD1 is a possible D gene (5 bases). The CDR3 is 14 amino acids. The V end was cut by 1 base, the J end by 1 base, with 7 bases between. The germline V gene encodes CDR1 SEHNR and CDR2 FQNEAQ (reference sequence). CDR3 nucleotides: TGTGCCAGCAGCTTAGGGGGGACGAACACTGAAGCTTTCTTT. It yields the protein CASSLGGTNTEAFF.

As concerns this clone: Other nucleotide sequences from this sample produce the same CDR3. This rearrangement joins TRBV5-4 to TRBJ2-7; possibly TRBD1 for D (8 bases). The V end lost 4 bases, the J end lost 2 bases, and 16 bases lay between the germline ends. Germline CDR1 is SGHNT and CDR2 is YYREEE (reference sequence). The CDR3 has 15 amino acids. CDR3 nucleotides: TGTGCCAGCAGCCCCGGACAGGGAGGGACCTACGAGCAGTACTTC. Its protein is CASSPGQGGTYEQYF.